These 14 T cell receptor beta chains originate from one sample sequenced in a study of beta chain features in type 1 diabetes. The study's findings and limits: Patients with Type 1 diabetes showed moderately but significantly shorter TCRB CDR3s in all four CD4+ subsets.

Which antigens these TCRs recognize remains unknown. Reverse transcribing all isolated RNA meant expressed TCRB transcripts were sequenced. The data were produced by immunoSEQ multiplex PCR, yet TCRdb's version contains in-frame clones alone and is incomplete. The sample yields about 28,000 clones, less than 75% seen once. The sample taken for sequencing was Tregs from blood. Every receptor here comes from a woman aged 25 to 45 with type 1 diabetes.

The rearrangement uses TRBV5-1 and TRBJ2-1, with D uncertain. Germline V gene data show CDR1 as SGHRS and CDR2 as YFSETQ. This CDR3 has 15 amino acids. Trimming took 0 bases from V and 7 from J, leaving 14 bases between them. The chain's CDR3 is CASSLDNKWWNEQFF. CDR3 nucleotides: TGCGCCAGCAGCTTGGATAACAAATGGTGGAATGAGCAGTTCTTC.

The J gene is TRBJ1-1, the V gene TRBV5-4, with a tentative D call TRBD1 (6 bases). This CDR3 is built from 15 residues. V was cut by 3 bases and J by 1 base, with 13 bases left in between. CDR1 and CDR2 from the germline V gene are SGHNT and YYREEE (reference sequence). CDR3 nucleotide sequence: TGTGCCAGCAGCTCCGGGACACAAACGAACACTGAAGCTTTCTTT. Protein product: CASSSGTQTNTEAFF.

The J gene is TRBJ2-2, the V gene TRBV6-5; 8 nucleotides line up with TRBD2. This CDR3 spans 16 amino acids. Per germline, CDR1 MNHEY and CDR2 SVGAGI. V trimming: 3 bases; J trimming: 4 bases; junction bases outside the gene matches: 7. The DNA of the CDR3 is TGTGCCAGCAGTTATACCCGGGAGGGCCCCACCGGGGAGCTGTTTTTT. This gives the protein CASSYTREGPTGELFF.

This clone appeared a single time. This rearrangement joins TRBV7-3 to TRBJ1-1; D not resolved. Trimming took 5 bases from V and 0 from J, leaving 13 bases between them. This CDR3 comprises 15 residues. Germline values: CDR1 SGHTA, CDR2 FQGTGA. The CDR3 is CASSPNGPMNTEAFF. The CDR3 nucleotides read TGTGCCAGCAGCCCCAATGGGCCCATGAACACTGAAGCTTTCTTT.

This chain connects TRBV5-1 to TRBJ2-7, with D possibly TRBD1 on 6 matching bases. Per the germline V gene, CDR1 is SGHRS and CDR2 is YFSETQ. V was cut by 4 bases and J by 0 bases, with 8 bases left in between. The CDR3 runs to 13 residues. CDR3 region: CASSRDNSYEQYF. The CDR3, as DNA: TGCGCCAGCAGCCGGGACAACTCCTACGAGCAGTACTTC.

This chain links TRBV6-5 with TRBJ2-3, with 7 bases that match TRBD2. Germline-derived CDR1 and CDR2 are MNHEY and SVGAGI. The CDR3 runs 15 residues. J gave up 6 bases and V 3 bases, and 9 bases lay outside the gene matches. CDR3 in amino acids: CASSYSSWGGDTQYF. The DNA of the CDR3 is TGTGCCAGCAGTTATTCTTCCTGGGGGGGGGATACGCAGTATTTT.

The chain couples TRBV7-3 to TRBJ2-1; D unclear. The CDR3 is made up of 16 amino acids. The V end was cut by 1 base, the J end by 2 bases, with 12 bases between. Germline CDR1 and CDR2: SGHTA and FQGTGA. The CDR3 sequence: CASSLRSGTTYNEQFF. CDR3 bases: TGTGCCAGCAGCTTAAGGTCGGGTACTACCTACAATGAGCAGTTCTTC.

The gene calls are TRBV15 and TRBJ2-7, with TRBD1 matching 10 bases. Germline assignment: CDR1 LNHNV and CDR2 YYDKDF (reference sequence). Unmatched junction bases numbered 9, after V lost 2 bases and J lost 5 bases. The CDR3 sequence is 16 residues long. The CDR3 coding sequence is TGTGCCACCAGCAGATTTGGCGGGGACAGGGGCCACGAGCAGTACTTC. This gives the protein CATSRFGGDRGHEQYF. The entire variable domain, with the rest obtained from reference TRBV15 and TRBJ2-7, is as follows: DAMVIQNPRYQVTQFGKPVTLSCSQTLNHNVMYWYQQKSSQAPKLLFHYYDKDFNNEADTPDNFQSRRPNTSFCFLDIRSPGLGDTAMYLCATSRFGGDRGHEQYFGPGTRLTVT.

V and J are TRBV6-5 and TRBJ2-1; D unresolved. V was pared by 6 bases and J by 3 bases, with 15 bases between. Germline V CDR1 and CDR2: MNHEY, SVGAGI. The CDR3 is 15 residues long. CDR3 in DNA: TGTGCCAGCAGCCCCGCCGGAGTAGGCTACAATGAGCAGTTCTTC. Translation gives CASSPAGVGYNEQFF.

V gene TRBV18 combines with J gene TRBJ2-5, with D perhaps TRBD2 (6 bases). The germline gives CDR1 KGHSH, CDR2 LQKENI. Trimming stripped 2 bases from V and 3 bases from J, with 10 bases between. The CDR3 sequence is 14 residues long. CDR3 nucleotides: TGTGCCAGCTCACCATCCTTAGCGGAAGAGACCCAGTACTTC. It yields the protein CASSPSLAEETQYF.

The chain employs TRBV4-2 and TRBJ2-7; 12 bases are a match to TRBD2. The CDR3 consists of 19 residues. Trimming removed 0 bases from V and 2 bases from J; junction bases left unmatched: 11. The germline CDR1 and CDR2 sequences are LGHNA and YNFKEQ. CDR3 nucleotides: TGTGCCAGCAGCCAAGATAAGGGCCTAGCGGGAGGGCCGGCCTACGAGCAGTACTTC. Translated, it gives CASSQDKGLAGGPAYEQYF.

This chain uses TRBV4-2 with TRBJ2-2; 9 bases map to TRBD2. The length of the CDR3 is 17 residues. Germline V gene sequence: CDR1 LGHNA, CDR2 YNFKEQ. With 0 bases clipped from V and 6 bases from J, the junction kept 8 bases outside the gene matches. The CDR3 nucleotides are TGTGCCAGCAGCCAAGATAGCGGGGGCAGAAAGGCCGGGGAGCTGTTTTTT. Its translation: CASSQDSGGRKAGELFF.

The chain employs TRBV7-9 and TRBJ2-3; 9 bases are a match to TRBD2. Trimming took 3 bases from V and 4 from J; bases not matched to a gene: 11. This CDR3 has 17 amino acids. Germline-derived CDR1 and CDR2 are SEHNR and FQNEAQ (reference sequence). Written as DNA, the CDR3 is TGTGCCAGCAGCTTCGCGAGTAGCGGGAGTCTTGCAGATACGCAGTATTTT. Its translation is CASSFASSGSLADTQYF.

V usage is TRBV10-2 and J usage is TRBJ2-2; 8 positions agree with TRBD2. Per the germline V gene, CDR1 is WSHSY and CDR2 is SAAADI. V was clipped by 0 bases and J by 2 bases; unmatched bases: 5. This CDR3 comprises 17 residues. CDR3 sequence: CASSESWGLVNTGELFF. The CDR3 coding sequence is TGCGCCAGCAGTGAGTCGTGGGGACTAGTAAACACCGGGGAGCTGTTTTTT.